This TCR beta chain is from a study of OX40 agonist ivuxolimab in advanced cancers. Overall study findings and caveats: Patients who responded partially at 0.1-3.0 mg/kg showed clonal expansion ranking among the lowest.

TCRdb keeps only in-frame clones here, not all; method: immunoSEQ multiplex PCR. The sample consists of tens of thousands of clones, roughly 80% of them appearing once. Patients were ruled out by autoimmune disease history or systemic immunosuppression. This clone was picked up a small number of times. Its specificity is unknown. V was trimmed by 6 bases and J by 3 bases, leaving 9 bases between them. Germline CDR1 SQVTM, CDR2 ANQGSEA. The CDR3 is 11 residues long. The J gene is TRBJ2-7, the V gene TRBV29-1, with D hard to call. The sequence derives from an adult with an advanced solid tumor such as melanoma, head and neck, liver or kidney cancer. The sample consisted of CD4+ or CD8+ T cells sorted from blood, taken in a trial of the OX40 agonist ivuxolimab. The CDR3 sequence: CSVQESYEQYF. CDR3 bases: TGCAGCGTGCAAGAGAGCTACGAGCAGTACTTC.